The clone carrying this T cell receptor beta chain was recorded at least ten times. Its antigen remains unknown. The data were taken from a study of blood T cells in healthy people across ages. Combining a sample-barcoded 5' primer with a J-beta primer mix, a second PCR ran for about 7 to 12 cycles. TCRdb re-analysed the 5' RACE reads in MiXCR, keeping a single row per CDR3 protein. The profile shows hundreds of thousands of distinct CDR3 sequences, around 24% of them singletons. V was trimmed by 8 bases and J by 4 bases, leaving 9 bases between them. The CDR3 contains 11 residues. Study-wide results and caveats: Roughly linear age-related decline in beta diversity appeared, significant by age around 38. Donors of long life had a larger count of naive CD4+ cells and greater diversity than aged donors.

This sample also belongs to another study, concerning T cells of mothers and their children. This second report adds: Samples came from a few healthy Caucasian mothers and their six children.

Sequences were obtained from blood. The clonotype comes from a boy younger than 18 in good health. The V call is TRBV12-3 or TRBV12-4, the J call TRBJ2-7; maybe TRBD1 (5 bases). CDR3 residues: CASSAGYEQYF. CDR3 coding DNA: TGTGCCAGCTCGGCAGGGTACGAGCAGTACTTC.